This section outlines one TCR beta chain sequence together with its context. This sample is drawn from a study of shared clonotypes between healthy human individuals. Repertoires were generated with immunoSEQ multiplex PCR, while TCRdb's copy carries only in-frame clones and drops some. The table shows 2 million to 2.5 million clones, with 90% to 95% occurring only once. V lost 2 bases, J lost 13 bases, and 21 bases lay in between. Germline CDR1 SGHAT, CDR2 FQNNGV. This CDR3 is 15 amino acids long. The rearrangement joins TRBV11-2 to TRBJ2-1; tentatively, D is TRBD1 (5 bases). Sequenced: naive CD4+ T cells from PBMCs. As to subset: CD45RA+ positively selected. This TCR came from a man in his late teens or twenties in good health. Some clones in this sample may be carry-over from other donors' samples. CDR3 nucleotides: TGTGCCAGCAGCTTAAACAGGAGCTCTGCCGCTGAACAGTTCTTC. This encodes CASSLNRSSAAEQFF.